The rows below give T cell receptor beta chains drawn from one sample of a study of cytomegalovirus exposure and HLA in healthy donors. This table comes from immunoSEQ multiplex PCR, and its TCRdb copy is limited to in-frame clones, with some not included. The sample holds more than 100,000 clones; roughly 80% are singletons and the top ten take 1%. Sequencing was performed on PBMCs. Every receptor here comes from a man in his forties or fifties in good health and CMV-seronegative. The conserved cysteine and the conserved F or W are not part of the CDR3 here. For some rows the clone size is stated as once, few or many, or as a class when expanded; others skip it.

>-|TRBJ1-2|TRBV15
ATSRDLGQGGGYT
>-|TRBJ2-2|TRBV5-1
ASSAAERGELF
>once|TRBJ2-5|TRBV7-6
ASSLPRGGKTQY
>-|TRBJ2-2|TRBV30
AFPTGGITGELF
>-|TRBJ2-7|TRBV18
ASSPGSGTYEQY
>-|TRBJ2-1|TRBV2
ASMYVAGGYNEQF
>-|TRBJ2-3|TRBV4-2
ASSQGFSGGQDTQY
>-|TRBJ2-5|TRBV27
ASSSWTGKTSETQY
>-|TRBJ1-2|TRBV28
ASSLKTGTLFGYT
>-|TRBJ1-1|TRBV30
AWSVQGAEAF
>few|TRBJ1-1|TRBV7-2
ASSLAGALDTEAF
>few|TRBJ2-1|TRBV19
ASSSTWSSSYNEQF
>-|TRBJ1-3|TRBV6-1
ATDRASGNTIY
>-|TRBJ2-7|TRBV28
ASSPPGQGGYEQY
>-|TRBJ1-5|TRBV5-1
ASSLTGNQPQH
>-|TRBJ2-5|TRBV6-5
ASSQGQGAREQY
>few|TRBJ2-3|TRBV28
ASSFSRGIGGTDTQY
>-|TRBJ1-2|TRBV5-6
ASSRIQGVGYT
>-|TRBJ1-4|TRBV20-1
SASPDEKLF
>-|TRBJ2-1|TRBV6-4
ASSDPVRAEADNEQF
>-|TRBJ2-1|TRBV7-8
ASSLRGGTSGNEQF
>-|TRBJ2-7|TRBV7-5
VRSPRRSYEQY
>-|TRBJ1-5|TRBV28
ASSRGGGNQPQH
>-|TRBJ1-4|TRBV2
ASRDRGTNEKLF
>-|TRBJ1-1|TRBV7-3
ASSPTGADHEAF
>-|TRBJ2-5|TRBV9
ASSATGGETQY
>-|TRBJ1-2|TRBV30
AWSSQGYGYT
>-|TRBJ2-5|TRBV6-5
ASRRTGSQETQY
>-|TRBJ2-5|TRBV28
ASSLSGQGAQETQY
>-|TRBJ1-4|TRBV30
AFRGGSNEKLF
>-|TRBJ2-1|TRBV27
ATHPRLAGGMQF
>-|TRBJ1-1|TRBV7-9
ASSRGDAEAF
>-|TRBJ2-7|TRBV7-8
ASRKGQINEQY
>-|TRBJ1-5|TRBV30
AWSEGQSNQPQH
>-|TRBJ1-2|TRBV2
ASSQGLLNYGYT